Listed here are 14 T cell receptor beta chains from one sample, sequenced in a study of CD8+ T cells in alopecia areata (dated by TCRdb to between 2017 and 2018). Pooled mouse cutaneous lymph node cells were stained for CD4, CD8alpha, NKG2D, NKG2ACE and other markers, then sorted on a BD Influx. Library prep was done by the immunoSEQ multiplex PCR assay. For TCR sequencing, RNA was extracted from every sample and reverse transcribed into cDNA to serve as template. TCRdb stores this immuneACCESS table with in-frame sequences only. Part of the clones is absent; in the studies checked, under half of the shortfall reflects unresolved V genes, and no reason is known for the rest. This sample shows around 290,000 clones, and none of them turns up only once. Approximately 1.2% of the sample lies in the top ten. Sample: CD4+ T cells sorted from a lymph node. These receptors originate from a C3H/HeJ mouse with alopecia areata. The MHC haplotype carried by mice of this strain is H2-k.

In its sample, this clone was seen a few times. Gene names and germline refer to mouse. The sequenced fragment ends 4 residues before the CDR3 boundary, so the rest is inferred from the germline J gene. V usage is TRBV1 and J usage is TRBJ1-2; D is possibly TRBD1 (6 bases). Germline-derived CDR1 and CDR2 are NSQYPW and LRSPGD (reference sequence). The V gene lost 3 bases and the J gene lost 0 bases, with 11 bases spanning the gap. This CDR3 region has 15 residues. This chain's CDR3 is CTCSATGTPNSDYTF. CDR3 DNA, as far as it was read: TGCACCTGCAGTGCCACCGGGACACCAAACTCC.

This clone was seen a handful of times. Any gene name here is a mouse gene name. The read falls 4 residues short of the CDR3 end, and the missing part is taken from the germline J gene. Other DNA sequences of this sample code for an identical CDR3. The chain carries TRBV19 and TRBJ2-3, with D perhaps TRBD1 (5 bases). The CDR3 contains 15 residues. Germline-derived CDR1 and CDR2 are FNHDT and SITEND (reference sequence). With 2 bases removed from V and 0 bases from J, the gap between germline ends came to 10 bases. CDR3 loop: CASSMRGGSAETLYF. Incomplete CDR3 DNA: TGTGCCAGCAGTATGAGGGGAGGGAGTGCAGAA.

For this clone: Germline and genes: mouse. The read finishes 4 residues shy of the CDR3 end, and the germline J gene is used to complete it. The J gene is TRBJ1-2, the V gene TRBV19; 7 positions agree with TRBD1. The V gene end was trimmed by 5 bases and the J gene end by 0 bases; junction bases not matched to a gene: 4. The CDR3 runs to 14 residues. Germline values: CDR1 FNHDT, CDR2 SITEND (reference sequence). The CDR3 reads CASRQGLANSDYTF. The sequenced part of the CDR3 DNA is TGTGCCAGCAGACAGGGGCTTGCAAACTCC. The variable domain in full, with the rest retrieved from reference TRBV19 and TRBJ1-2, is GGIITQTPKFLIGQEGQKLTLKCQQNFNHDTMYWYRQDSGKGLRLIYYSITENDLQKGDLSEGYDASREKKSSFSLTVTSAQKNEMAVFLCASRQGLANSDYTFGSGTRLLVI.

This clone appeared a few times. Mouse names are used for the genes. The CDR3 spells CASKDWGNTGQLYF. The covered CDR3 bases are TGTGCCAGCAAGGACTGGGGGAACACCGGG. J is TRBJ2-2 and V is TRBV13-1; 10 bases match TRBD2. The read stops 4 residues short of the end of the CDR3; the missing end is completed from the germline J gene. The CDR3 has 14 residues. Unmatched junction bases numbered 1, after V lost 6 bases and J lost 2 bases. The germline V gene encodes CDR1 NSHNY and CDR2 SYGAGN.

A few counts support this clone. Gene and germline names: mouse. Read sequence stops 4 residues before the CDR3 end, and the germline J gene provides the missing end. The chain joins TRBV13-3 to TRBJ2-2; 11 bases are a match to TRBD2. After removal of 6 bases from V and 3 bases from J, the junction contained 1 base not matched to a gene. The V gene's germline CDR1 is NNHDY and CDR2 SYVADS. The CDR3 spans 14 residues. The DNA read from the CDR3 is TGTGCCAGCAAGGGACTGGGGGACACCGGG. Translated: CASKGLGDTG. The full CDR3 is CASKGLGDTGQLYF.

This clone was seen more than once but under ten times. The gene names given are mouse names. The CDR3 extends 4 residues past the end of the read, so its final part is completed from the germline J gene. The chain has TRBV13-3 and TRBJ2-5, with 7 bases identical to TRBD2. CDR1 NNHDY and CDR2 SYVADS come from the germline V gene. This CDR3 spans 13 amino acids. The CDR3 sequence is CASSERGGDTQYF. CDR3 DNA, as far as it was read: TGTGCCAGCAGTGAGCGGGGGGGGGAC.

This clone has only a few counts. The genes and germline here are from mouse. The read is 4 residues too short to cover the CDR3 end, so that end is filled in from the germline J gene. The chain is built from TRBV5 and TRBJ2-1; 11 bases are a match to TRBD1. There are 17 residues in the CDR3. The junction had 2 bases not matched to a gene; V was cut back by 1 base and J by 0 bases. CDR1 and CDR2 from the germline V gene are LGHNA and YNLKQL (reference sequence). CDR3 sequence: CASSQGTGGLNYAEQFF. The DNA read from the CDR3 is TGTGCCAGCAGCCAAGGGACAGGGGGCCTTAACTATGCT.

This clone was counted between two and nine times. Mouse germline and gene names are used. The DNA ends 4 residues before the CDR3 does, and the rest of the CDR3 is filled in from the germline J gene. Different DNA sequences within this sample yield the same CDR3. The V gene is TRBV29, the J gene TRBJ1-2; 9 bases are a match to TRBD1. The trim removed 5 bases at V and 2 bases at J, leaving 3 bases unmatched. The CDR3 contains 14 residues. Germline V gene lookup returns CDR1 MSHET and CDR2 SYDVDS. The covered CDR3 bases are TGTGCTAGCAGTCCTGGACAGGGGAACTCC. Translated: CASSPGQGNS. The whole CDR3 protein is CASSPGQGNSDYTF.

On this clone itself: Each gene name is a mouse one. The CDR3 end lies 4 residues beyond the end of the read and is filled in from the germline J gene. V and J are TRBV17 and TRBJ2-5; D is ambiguous. The germline CDR1 and CDR2 sequences are MNHDT and YYDKIL. The CDR3 runs to 14 residues. V dropped 3 bases and J dropped 0 bases, with 7 bases sitting between them. This CDR3 reads CASSRTYNQDTQYF. The DNA read from the CDR3 is TGTGCTAGCAGTAGGACTTATAACCAAGAC.

For this clone: Mouse gene names and germline throughout. The missing CDR3 end, 4 residues past where the read stops, is filled in from the germline J gene. The chain uses TRBV1 and TRBJ2-4, with TRBD2 matching over 8 bases. Per germline, CDR1 NSQYPW and CDR2 LRSPGD (reference sequence). The CDR3 sequence is 17 residues long. With V trimmed by 0 bases and J by 0 bases, 5 bases remained unmatched. This CDR3 is CTCSADPWGASQNTLYF. CDR3 DNA, as far as it was read: TGCACCTGCAGTGCAGATCCCTGGGGGGCTAGTCAAAAC.

In regard to this clone: Here the gene names and germline are mouse. Read coverage stops 4 residues before the CDR3 terminus; the germline J gene supplies the remainder. Within the sample, other DNA sequences also encode this same CDR3. The chain combines TRBV13-2 with TRBJ2-5, with TRBD2 identical over 7 bases. The CDR3 loop spans 15 amino acids. Germline V gives CDR1 NNHNN, CDR2 SYGAGS (reference sequence). The V gene end was trimmed by 0 bases and the J gene end by 1 base; junction bases not matched to a gene: 2. The covered CDR3 bases are TGTGCCAGCGGTGATGCTTGGGGGGACCAAGAC. This sequence encodes CASGDAWGDQD. The complete CDR3 protein is CASGDAWGDQDTQYF.

Comment on this clone: Gene names and germline match the mouse. The read terminates 4 residues before the CDR3 end, so the remaining end is supplied by the germline J gene. The sample has other DNA sequences that encode this CDR3 too. The rearrangement joins TRBV19 to TRBJ2-7; D not certain. This CDR3 contains 14 residues. Trimming took 2 bases from V and 0 from J, leaving 9 bases between them. CDR1 is FNHDT, CDR2 SITEND, per germline (reference sequence). CDR3 residues: CASSIRQSSYEQYF. The part of the CDR3 DNA that was read is TGTGCCAGCAGTATCCGACAAAGCTCCTAT.

With respect to this clone: Gene and germline names: mouse. The read falls 4 residues short of the CDR3 end, and the missing part is taken from the germline J gene. This chain connects TRBV31 to TRBJ2-3, with TRBD1 matching 9 bases. The germline gives CDR1 GKSSPN, CDR2 SITVG. Losses at the gene ends were 3 bases for V and 0 bases for J; bases not matched to a gene: 7. This CDR3 has 16 residues. CDR3 sequence: CAWRQAGTGSAETLYF. The sequenced CDR3 bases are TGTGCCTGGAGGCAGGCCGGGACAGGGAGTGCAGAA.

This clone was counted only a few times. Gene labels here are mouse ones. Read sequence stops 4 residues before the CDR3 end, and the germline J gene provides the missing end. V is TRBV19 and J is TRBJ2-1; TRBD1 aligns across 10 bases. There are 15 residues in the CDR3. Trimming at V came to 2 bases and at J to 4 bases, leaving 3 bases not matched to a gene. Germline V lookup: CDR1 FNHDT, CDR2 SITEND (reference sequence). The CDR3 sequence is CASSMTGGWYAEQFF. The sequenced CDR3 bases are TGTGCCAGCAGTATGACAGGGGGCTGGTATGCT.